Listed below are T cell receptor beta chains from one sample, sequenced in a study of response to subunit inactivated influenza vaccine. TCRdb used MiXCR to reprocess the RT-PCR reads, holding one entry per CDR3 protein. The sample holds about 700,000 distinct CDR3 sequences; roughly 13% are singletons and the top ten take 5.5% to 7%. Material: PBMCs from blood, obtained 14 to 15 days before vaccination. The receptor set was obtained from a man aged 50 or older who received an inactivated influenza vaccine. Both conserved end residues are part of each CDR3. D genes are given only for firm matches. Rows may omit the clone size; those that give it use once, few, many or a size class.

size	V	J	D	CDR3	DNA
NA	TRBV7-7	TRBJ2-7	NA	CASSLAFGGTYEQYF	TGTGCTAGCAGCTTAGCGTTCGGCGGGACCTACGAGCAGTACTTC
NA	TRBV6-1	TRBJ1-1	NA	CASRPGLYVSASMNTEAFF	TGTGCCAGCAGGCCTGGCCTTTACGTCTCAGCAAGTATGAACACTGAAGCTTTCTTT
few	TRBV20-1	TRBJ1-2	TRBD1	CSAPTGAAYGYTF	TGCAGTGCGCCGACAGGGGCCGCCTATGGCTACACCTTC
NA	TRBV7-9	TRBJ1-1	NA	CASSLGEGYVEAFF	TGTGCCAGCAGCTTAGGGGAGGGTTACGTCGAAGCTTTCTTT
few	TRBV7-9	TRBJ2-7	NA	CASSLVGYYEQYF	TGTGCCAGCAGCTTAGTGGGCTACTACGAGCAGTACTTC
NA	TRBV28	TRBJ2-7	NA	CASSLRAVSYEQYF	TGTGCCAGCAGCCTAAGGGCGGTGTCCTACGAGCAGTACTTC
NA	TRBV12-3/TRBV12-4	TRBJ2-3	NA	CASSLRRRGRTDTQYF	TGTGCCAGCAGTTTAAGGCGGCGGGGGCGGACAGATACGCAGTATTTT
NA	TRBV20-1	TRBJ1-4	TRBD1	CSALYRGVRLEKLFF	TGCAGTGCCCTATACAGGGGGGTGAGGCTTGAAAAACTGTTTTTT
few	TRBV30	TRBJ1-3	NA	CAYQGSGNTIYF	TGTGCCTACCAGGGTTCTGGAAACACCATATATTTT
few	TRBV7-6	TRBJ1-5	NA	CASSLERLGNQPQHF	TGTGCCAGCAGCTTAGAGCGCCTTGGGAATCAGCCCCAGCATTTT